The sequence of this T cell receptor (beta chain) was determined in a study of neurological immune-mediated disorders. The method for making cDNA was 5'RACE, and it used 10-nucleotide random UMIs. TCRdb used MiXCR to reprocess the 5' RACE reads, holding one entry per CDR3 protein. The sample lists approximately 58,000 distinct CDR3 sequences, 10% to 12% occurring once. V shed 3 bases and J shed 1 base, with 10 bases lying between them. From germline, CDR1 is LNHNV and CDR2 YYDKDF (reference sequence). This CDR3 has 15 amino acids. Preparation of the unsorted libraries drew on 2 million PBMCs stored at -80 C. General observations from the study: The highest TCR clonal expansion occurred in HTLV-1-associated myelopathy; multiple sclerosis fell below healthy controls.

This clonotype showed up many times. No antigen is known for it. The TCR comes from a man aged 60-69 years in good health. The chain couples TRBV15 to TRBJ2-1; D remains unclear. Sequenced input: PBMCs. The CDR3 is CATSSRPVSYNEQFF. The CDR3 DNA reads TGTGCCACCAGCAGCAGGCCGGTTTCCTACAATGAGCAGTTCTTC.